The rows below give T cell receptor beta chains drawn from one sample of a study of cytotoxic CD8 clonotypes in ibrutinib-treated CLL. Here immunoSEQ multiplex PCR was the method, and the copy in TCRdb shows in-frame clones only, minus some. The top ten clones hold about 5% of a sample with under 300,000 clones, about 72% of them seen once. The sample in question was PBMCs, obtained at disease progression, from a patient treated with ibrutinib. These receptors were taken from a human donor with chronic lymphocytic leukemia. Each CDR3 is given with its conserved first and last residue. The D gene is left open where the match is weak. Part of the rows lack a size; the others show once, few, many or a class for expanded clones.

v_gene	d_gene	abundance	j_gene	CDR3nt	CDR3aa
TRBV27	-	once	TRBJ2-7	TGTGCCAGCAGTTGGGCATTGACAGCCCCCGAGCAGTACTTC	CASSWALTAPEQYF
TRBV14	-	-	TRBJ1-1	TGTGCCAGCAGCCAAGTACGGTCATTTCTCCAGGACACTGAAGCTTTCTTT	CASSQVRSFLQDTEAFF
TRBV13	-	-	TRBJ1-5	TGTGCCAGCAGCTTAGGTCGGGTCAATCAGCCCCAGCATTTT	CASSLGRVNQPQHF
TRBV4-1	-	few	TRBJ1-2	TGCGCCAGCAGCCAAGATACGGAGACCGACTATGGCTACACCTTC	CASSQDTETDYGYTF
TRBV28	-	-	TRBJ1-1	TGTGCCAGCAGTTTATCCCAGGGTTGGGGACAGAACACTGAAGCTTTCTTT	CASSLSQGWGQNTEAFF
TRBV11-2	-	-	TRBJ2-7	TGTGCCAGCAGCCGAAAAAGCGAGCAGTACTTC	CASSRKSEQYF
TRBV5-1	TRBD2	once	TRBJ2-3	TGCGCCAGCAGCTTGCTAGCGGGGGGCCTGGCAGATACGCAGTATTTT	CASSLLAGGLADTQYF
TRBV12-5	-	-	TRBJ1-5	TGTGCTAGTGGTTCCCCCCTACGGGGAAATCAGCCCCAGCATTTT	CASGSPLRGNQPQHF
TRBV19	TRBD1	-	TRBJ2-4	TGTGCCAGTAGTCCCAGGACAGGGAAAAACATTCAGTACTTC	CASSPRTGKNIQYF
TRBV4-1	-	-	TRBJ2-5	TGCGCCAGCAGCCCGAAGGTAGGGGGACTCCAAGAGACCCAGTACTTC	CASSPKVGGLQETQYF
TRBV5-1	-	-	TRBJ2-7	TGCGCCAGCAGCTTGGTTGCGGGCACCTACGAGCAGTACTTC	CASSLVAGTYEQYF
TRBV29-1	-	-	TRBJ2-1	TGCAGCGTTGACGCCAGGGGCGATGAGCAGTTCTTC	CSVDARGDEQFF
TRBV6-4	TRBD1	once	TRBJ2-5	TGTGCCAGCAGTGAGACAGGGGCCGCCCAAGAGACCCAGTACTTC	CASSETGAAQETQYF
TRBV6-1	-	-	TRBJ2-3	TGTGCCAGCAGTGTTGTCGGGCCAGATACGCAGTATTTT	CASSVVGPDTQYF
TRBV4-1	TRBD2	-	TRBJ2-7	TGCGCCAGCAGCCACGGGACTAGCAACTACGAGCAGTACTTC	CASSHGTSNYEQYF
TRBV19	-	few	TRBJ1-2	TGTGCCAGTGTCGGATGGGGCCCAGGGAGAAACTATGGCTACACCTTC	CASVGWGPGRNYGYTF
TRBV5-1	-	-	TRBJ1-2	TGCGCCAGCAGGCCCAATCAGGACCGCTATGGCTACACCTTC	CASRPNQDRYGYTF
TRBV14	-	-	TRBJ2-7	TGTGCCAGCAGCCAAGATCGAGTAAGCTACGAGCAGTACTTC	CASSQDRVSYEQYF
TRBV18	-	-	TRBJ1-3	TGTGCCAGCTCACCGGGGGGCCCCTCTGGAAACACCATATATTTT	CASSPGGPSGNTIYF
TRBV7-2	-	once	TRBJ2-1	TGTGCCAGCAGCTTTCAAGGACTAATCGGCAATGAGCAGTTCTTC	CASSFQGLIGNEQFF
TRBV6-5	-	-	TRBJ1-1	TGTGCCAGCAGTTACTCAATGGTAGGGAGTTCTGAAGCTTTCTTT	CASSYSMVGSSEAFF
TRBV5-1	TRBD1	-	TRBJ2-5	TGCGCCAGCAGCTTAAACAGGGGGGAGACCCAGTACTTC	CASSLNRGETQYF
TRBV6-5	-	-	TRBJ1-5	TGTGCCAGCGGCCAAGGGGCTGGGAATCAGCCCCAGCATTTT	CASGQGAGNQPQHF
TRBV4-1	TRBD1	-	TRBJ1-2	TGCGCCAGCAGCCACAGGACAGGGCCTAAGAATGGCTACACCTTC	CASSHRTGPKNGYTF